This T cell receptor (beta chain) was sequenced during a study of PD-1 blockade in classical Hodgkin lymphoma. Whole-study context: Patients got intravenous nivolumab 3 mg/kg every 2 weeks.

Sequenced by immunoSEQ multiplex PCR; TCRdb stores in-frame clones only, minus some. The sample contains about 94,000 clones, nearly 90% of which appear only once. Autologous stem cell transplantation was followed by relapse in every patient, and brentuximab vedotin exposure varied. Per the germline V gene, CDR1 is LGHNT and CDR2 is FRNRAP. V was pared by 5 bases and J by 3 bases, with 2 bases of the junction left unmatched. The CDR3 covers 14 residues. Study observations and caveats: Relapsed/refractory patients reportedly had lower baseline diversity than newly diagnosed patients.

Note on this clone: The antigen is undetermined.

The chain has TRBV12-5 and TRBJ2-2, with TRBD1 matching over 8 bases. The sequence derives from a human donor with classical Hodgkin lymphoma. The sequencing here drew on peripheral blood mononuclear cells (PBMCs), taken before the second cycle of nivolumab. The CDR3 sequence: CASGGQGYTGELFF. In nucleotides, the CDR3 is TGTGCTAGTGGTGGACAGGGATACACCGGGGAGCTGTTTTTT.